Following are 10 T cell receptor beta chains from one sample sequenced in a study of T cells after yellow fever vaccination. TCRdb redid the calling of the 5' RACE reads with MiXCR, one entry per CDR3 protein. The sample includes 400,000 to 650,000 distinct CDR3 sequences, just over 20% of them seen just once. The material was PBMCs, obtained less than 25 days after the first yellow fever vaccination. The source is a man in his late teens or twenties who received the YFV17D yellow fever vaccine.

The genes are TRBV7-2 and TRBJ2-5; 9 bases align to TRBD1. Germline CDR1 and CDR2: SGHTA and FQGNSA. The CDR3 consists of 15 residues. Trimming removed 1 base from V and 6 bases from J; junction bases left unmatched: 6. In DNA form, the CDR3 reads TGTGCCAGCAGCTTAGGGGGGACAGGGTATCAGACCCAGTACTTC. Translating it yields CASSLGGTGYQTQYF.

V usage is TRBV7-9 and J usage is TRBJ2-7; D remains unclear. V lost 4 bases and J 3 bases, leaving 13 bases between the germline ends. Germline V CDR1 and CDR2: SEHNR, FQNEAQ (reference sequence). This CDR3 has 14 residues. CDR3 in amino acids: CASSSRLGDYEQYF. CDR3 nucleotides: TGTGCCAGCAGCTCAAGACTGGGTGACTACGAGCAGTACTTC.

V is TRBV30 and J is TRBJ1-5; D is ambiguous. CDR1 and CDR2 (germline): GTSNPN, SVGIG (reference sequence). Trimming stripped 0 bases from V and 3 bases from J, with 6 bases between. The CDR3 is made up of 13 amino acids. CDR3: CAWSVSLNQPQHF. Here the CDR3 DNA reads TGTGCCTGGAGTGTCTCCCTCAATCAGCCCCAGCATTTT.

This chain connects TRBV21-1 to TRBJ1-5; no check of the table's D call, TRBD1, against the DNA was made. TRBV21-1 is flagged as a pseudogene. This CDR3 has 15 amino acids. The CDR3 nucleotides are TGTGCCAGCAGCAAAAATCGGCAGGGGGGTCAGCCCCAGCATTTT. It specifies CASSKNRQGGQPQHF.

In its sample, this clonotype was seen many times. The chain couples TRBV12-3 or TRBV12-4 to TRBJ2-7; D ambiguous. V was cut by 3 bases and J by 3 bases, with 3 bases left in between. The CDR3 has 11 amino acids. CDR3 loop: CASSLGYEQYV. The CDR3 DNA sequence: TGTGCCAGCAGTTTGGGCTACGAGCAGTACGTC.

This clonotype was detected only a few times. V gene TRBV4-1 combines with J gene TRBJ1-2, with 10 bases fitting TRBD1. Per the germline V gene, CDR1 is MGHRA and CDR2 is YSYEKL. CDR3 size: 17 residues. V was pared by 0 bases and J by 4 bases, with 8 bases of the junction left unmatched. The CDR3 region is CASSQDTGQGRFYGYTF. The CDR3 coding sequence is TGCGCCAGCAGCCAAGATACGGGACAGGGGAGGTTCTATGGCTACACCTTC.

The CDR3 sequence: CASRHIGGTEAFF. Here the CDR3 DNA reads TGTGCCAGCAGGCATATCGGGGGGACTGAAGCTTTCTTT. The V call is TRBV7-2, the J call TRBJ1-1, with D possibly matching TRBD1 (5 bases). V gave up 6 bases and J gave up 5 bases, with 13 bases separating them. CDR3 length equals 13 residues. The germline V gene encodes CDR1 SGHTA and CDR2 FQGNSA.

The gene calls are TRBV6-4 and TRBJ2-1; maybe TRBD2 (6 bases). Germline V gene data show CDR1 as MRHNA and CDR2 as SNTAGT. Trimming pared 0 bases from V and 6 bases from J, leaving 6 bases between. The CDR3 consists of 13 residues. The CDR3 bases are TGTGCCAGCAGTGACTCGACTAGCAATGAGCAGTTCTTC. It is translated as CASSDSTSNEQFF.

The chain carries TRBV5-1 and TRBJ2-1; 12 bases agree with TRBD2. The CDR3 covers 13 residues. Germline assignment: CDR1 SGHRS and CDR2 YFSETQ. V lost 3 bases and J lost 10; bases outside the gene matches: 2. CDR3: CASSSTSGGEQFF. In DNA form, the CDR3 reads TGCGCCAGCAGCTCGACTAGCGGGGGCGAGCAGTTCTTC.

The rearrangement joins TRBV6-2 or TRBV6-3 to TRBJ2-1, with D perhaps being TRBD1 or TRBD2 (6 bases each). With 4 bases removed from V and 0 bases from J, the gap between germline ends came to 13 bases. CDR1 and CDR2 from the germline V gene are MNHEY and SVGEGT. The CDR3 extends over 16 amino acids. The CDR3 loop reads CASSWGALNSYNEQFF. DNA for the CDR3: TGTGCCAGCAGTTGGGGGGCCCTGAACTCCTACAATGAGCAGTTCTTC.